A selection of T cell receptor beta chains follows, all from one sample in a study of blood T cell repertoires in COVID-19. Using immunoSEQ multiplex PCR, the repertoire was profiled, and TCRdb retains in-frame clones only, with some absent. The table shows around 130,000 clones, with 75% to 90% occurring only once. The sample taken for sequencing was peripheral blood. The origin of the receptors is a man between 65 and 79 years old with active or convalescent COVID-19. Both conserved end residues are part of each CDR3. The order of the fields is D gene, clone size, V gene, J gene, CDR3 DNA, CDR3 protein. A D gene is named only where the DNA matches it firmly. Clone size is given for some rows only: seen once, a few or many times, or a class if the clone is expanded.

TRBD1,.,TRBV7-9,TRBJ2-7,TGTGCCAGCAGCGGGACAGGGCGGGAGCAGTACTTC,CASSGTGREQYF
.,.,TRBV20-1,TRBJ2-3,TGCAGTGCTAGTTTTCGTCGGGAGAGCACAGATACGCAGTATTTT,CSASFRRESTDTQYF
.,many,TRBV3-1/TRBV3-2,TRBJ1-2,TGTGCCAGCAGCCAAGAAGGAGAAAACTACGGCTACACCTTC,CASSQEGENYGYTF
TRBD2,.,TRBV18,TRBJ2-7,TGTGCCAGCTCACCACCGGGACTAGCGGGAGACGAGCAGTACTTC,CASSPPGLAGDEQYF
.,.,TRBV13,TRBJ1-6,TGTGCCAGCAGCTCGGACGGGAAAGGTTCACCCCTCCACTTT,CASSSDGKGSPLHF
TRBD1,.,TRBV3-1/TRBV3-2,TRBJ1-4,TGTGCCAGCAGCCAAAGGACAGGGGGGGACGAAAAACTGTTTTTT,CASSQRTGGDEKLFF
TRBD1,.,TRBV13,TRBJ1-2,TGTGCCAGCAGCTTCCCCCCTGAGGGGGCCTATGGCTACACCTTC,CASSFPPEGAYGYTF
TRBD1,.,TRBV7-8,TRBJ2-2,TGTGCCAGCAGCCCGGGACAGGCAGGCACCGGGGAGCTGTTTTTT,CASSPGQAGTGELFF
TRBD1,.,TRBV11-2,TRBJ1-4,TGTGCCAGCAGCTTAGTCAGGGGGCCTGGTGAAAAACTGTTTTTT,CASSLVRGPGEKLFF
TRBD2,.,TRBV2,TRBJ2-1,TGTGCCAGCCCGGGACTAGTGGACTACAATGAGCAGTTCTTC,CASPGLVDYNEQFF
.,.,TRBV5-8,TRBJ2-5,TGTGCCAGCAGCTTGGGGCGGAACCAAGAGACCCAGTACTTC,CASSLGRNQETQYF
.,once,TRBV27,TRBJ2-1,TGTGCCAGCAGTTGGGAGGCCCCAGGCGAGCAGTTCTTC,CASSWEAPGEQFF
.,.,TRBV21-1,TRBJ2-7,TGTGCCAGCAGCAAAGCGGGGCTAGCGGGATTCGGCAACGAGCAGTACTTC,CASSKAGLAGFGNEQYF
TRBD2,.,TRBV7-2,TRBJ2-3,TGTGCCAGCAGCTTAGGGGGAGGGCCGGTAGATACGCAGTATTTT,CASSLGGGPVDTQYF
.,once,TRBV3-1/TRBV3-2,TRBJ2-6,TGTGCCAGCAGCCAAGACTATAGCTCTGGGGCCAACGTCCTGACTTTC,CASSQDYSSGANVLTF
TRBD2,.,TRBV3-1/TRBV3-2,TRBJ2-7,TGTGCCAGCAGCCCTAGCGGGAGGTCGGAGCAGTACTTC,CASSPSGRSEQYF
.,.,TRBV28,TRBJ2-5,TGTGCCAGCAGTTCCCCCGCCCGGGAGAGAGAGACCCAGTACTTC,CASSSPARERETQYF
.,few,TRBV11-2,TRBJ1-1,TGTGCCAGCAGCCCCGCAGTGTGGAGCACTGAAGCTTTCTTT,CASSPAVWSTEAFF
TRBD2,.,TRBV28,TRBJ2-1,TGTGCCAGCTCCGACTATGATCTGGGACTAGCGGGATACAATGAGCAGTTCTTC,CASSDYDLGLAGYNEQFF
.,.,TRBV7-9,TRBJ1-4,TGTGCCAGCGGTGGCAGGGTTAATGAAAAACTGTTTTTT,CASGGRVNEKLFF
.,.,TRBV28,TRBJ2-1,TGTGCCAGCAGTTGGAGACTCAATTACAATGAGCAGTTCTTC,CASSWRLNYNEQFF
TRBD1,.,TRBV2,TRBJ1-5,TGTGCCAGCAGTCTCACAGGGGATAGAGATCAGCCCCAGCATTTT,CASSLTGDRDQPQHF
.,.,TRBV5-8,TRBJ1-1,TGTGCCAGCAGCTTCCTACAGGGGAACACTGAAGCTTTCTTT,CASSFLQGNTEAFF
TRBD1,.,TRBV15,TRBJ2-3,TGTGCCACCAGCAGAGGAGACAGGGGCACAGATACGCAGTATTTT,CATSRGDRGTDTQYF
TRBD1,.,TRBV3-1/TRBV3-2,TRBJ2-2,TGTGCCAGCAGCATGACAGGGAGGAACACCGGGGAGCTGTTTTTT,CASSMTGRNTGELFF
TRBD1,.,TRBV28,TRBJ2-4,TGTGCCAGCAGCTACAGGGGTTCGGCCAAAAACATTCAGTACTTC,CASSYRGSAKNIQYF
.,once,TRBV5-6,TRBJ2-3,TGTGCCAGCAGCAAGGGACTTATGGGCAGGGATACGCAGTATTTT,CASSKGLMGRDTQYF
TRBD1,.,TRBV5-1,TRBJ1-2,TGCGCCAGCAGCTTGGACAGGGGGCCTGGCTACACCTTC,CASSLDRGPGYTF
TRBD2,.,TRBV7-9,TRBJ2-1,TGTGCCAGCAGGATCCCCGGGACTAGCGGCCTTAGGAATGAGCAGTTCTTC,CASRIPGTSGLRNEQFF
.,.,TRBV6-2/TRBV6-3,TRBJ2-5,TGTGCCAGCAGTTACATCGGGGTCCAGTACTTC,CASSYIGVQYF
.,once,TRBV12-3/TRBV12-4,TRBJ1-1,TGTGCCAGCGGAATTGAGGCCACTGAAGCTTTCTTT,CASGIEATEAFF